This TCR beta chain is drawn from a study of response to subunit inactivated influenza vaccine. One entry per CDR3 protein results from TCRdb running MiXCR on the RT-PCR reads. The sample holds some 850,000 distinct CDR3 sequences; 18% are singletons and the top ten take roughly a tenth. Germline CDR1 MNHNS, CDR2 SASEGT. The V gene lost 2 bases and the J gene lost 6 bases, with 8 bases spanning the gap. There are 13 residues in the CDR3. Sequences were derived from PBMCs from blood, sampled more than 4 days after vaccination. The TCR sequence derives from a man aged 50-59 years who received an inactivated influenza vaccine. The V and J genes are TRBV6-1 and TRBJ1-5; D not certain. CDR3 in amino acids: CASSERTVQPQHF. In DNA, the CDR3 is TGTGCCAGCAGTGAACGAACAGTTCAGCCCCAGCATTTT.